These 26 T cell receptor beta chains came from one sample sequenced in a study of cytomegalovirus exposure and HLA in healthy donors. PCR primers comprised 60 Vbeta and 13 Jbeta primers. Sequencing used immunoSEQ multiplex PCR; TCRdb keeps in-frame clones, though not all of them. This table has about 140,000 clones, about 80% appearing once. The source material was PBMCs. These receptors originate from a man younger than 40 in good health and CMV-seropositive.

This CDR3 is CASTPGGGYNEQFF. CDR3 in DNA: TGTGCCAGCACTCCGGGAGGAGGGTACAATGAGCAGTTCTTC. This chain connects TRBV28 to TRBJ2-1; 7 bases match TRBD2. V dropped 7 bases and J dropped 4; count of bases not matched to a gene: 7. Germline CDR1 MDHEN, CDR2 SYDVKM. The CDR3 runs 14 residues.

The rearrangement joins TRBV7-3 to TRBJ2-1; 13 nucleotides line up with TRBD2. Germline values: CDR1 SGHTA, CDR2 FQGTGA. V was pared by 5 bases and J by 9 bases, with 7 bases of the junction left unmatched. The CDR3 runs to 15 residues. The CDR3 coding sequence is TGTGCCAGCAGCCTCGGACTAGCGGGAGTCTCTGAGCAGTTCTTC. It translates to CASSLGLAGVSEQFF. The full variable domain, completed using reference TRBV7-3 and TRBJ2-1, is GAGVSQTPSNKVTEKGKYVELRCDPISGHTALYWYRQSLGQGPEFLIYFQGTGAADDSGLPNDRFFAVRPEGSVSTLKIQRTERGDSAVYLCASSLGLAGVSEQFFGPGTRLTVL.

The chain couples TRBV4-1 to TRBJ2-2; TRBD2 matches 10 bases. CDR1 is MGHRA, CDR2 YSYEKL, per germline. The CDR3 extends over 18 amino acids. The J segment lost 7 bases and the V segment lost 4 bases, leaving 15 bases of the junction unmatched. DNA for the CDR3: TGCGCCAGCAGCCCTCCACGAGGACTAGCGGAGACCAGCGGGGAGCTGTTTTTT. This codes for CASSPPRGLAETSGELFF.

With respect to this clone: At one boundary the junction diverges from the germline segment, which might be a read error. The chain carries TRBV29-1 and TRBJ1-1; tentative D call: TRBD1 (6 bases). The V gene's germline CDR1 is SQVTM and CDR2 ANQGSEA. This CDR3 spans 13 amino acids. The CDR3: CSAEGQMNTEAFF. DNA for the CDR3: TGCAGCGCTGAAGGACAGATGAACACTGAAGCTTTCTTT.

This clone occurred once. V gene TRBV19 combines with J gene TRBJ1-6; D remains ambiguous. Germline CDR1 LNHDA, CDR2 SQIVND (reference sequence). V was shortened by 3 bases and J by 4 bases, with 4 bases between the two germline ends. CDR3 size: 13 residues. CDR3 sequence reads: CASSIEYNSPLHF. In nucleotides, the CDR3 is TGTGCCAGTAGTATTGAGTATAATTCACCCCTCCACTTT.

The genes are TRBV28 and TRBJ2-1; 9 bases align to TRBD2. V trimming: 6 bases; J trimming: 2 bases; junction bases outside the gene matches: 8. Per the germline V gene, CDR1 is MDHEN and CDR2 is SYDVKM. The CDR3 spans 16 residues. The CDR3 sequence is CASRPPSGIAYNEQFF. Written as DNA, the CDR3 is TGTGCCAGCAGGCCTCCTAGCGGGATCGCCTACAATGAGCAGTTCTTC.

V gene TRBV27 combines with J gene TRBJ2-3, with D uncertain. The V gene lost 6 bases and the J gene lost 0 bases, with 10 bases spanning the gap. Germline CDR1 is MNHEY and CDR2 is SMNVEV (reference sequence). CDR3 length: 14 residues. In DNA, the CDR3 is TGTGCCAGCAGCCCAGGCCTAAGCACAGATACGCAGTATTTT. Translation: CASSPGLSTDTQYF.

This clone showed up just a few times. This CDR3 is CASSSFQGNTEAFF. Here the CDR3 DNA reads TGTGCCAGCAGTTCTTTTCAGGGGAACACTGAAGCTTTCTTT. The chain joins TRBV5-6 to TRBJ1-1; TRBD1 might be the D (5 bases). CDR1 SGHDT and CDR2 YYEEEE come from the germline V gene. The CDR3 consists of 14 residues. V was trimmed by 5 bases and J by 1 base, leaving 12 bases between them.

The V gene is TRBV2, the J gene TRBJ1-2, with D tentatively TRBD1 (6 bases). Germline V gene data show CDR1 as SNHLY and CDR2 as FYNNEI. V lost 3 bases to trimming and J lost 2 bases, with 13 bases between them. This CDR3 region has 15 residues. CDR3 bases: TGTGCCAGCAGTGACGAAACAGGGCAGAACTATGGCTACACCTTC. Protein product: CASSDETGQNYGYTF.

The chain uses TRBV28 and TRBJ1-5, with 8 nucleotides matching TRBD1. J was trimmed by 2 bases and V by 5 bases; bases with no gene match: 5. Germline assignment: CDR1 MDHEN and CDR2 SYDVKM. CDR3 length: 15 amino acids. For the CDR3, the DNA is TGTGCCAGCAGTACAGGGGGGGTGGGCAATCAGCCCCAGCATTTT. The encoded protein is CASSTGGVGNQPQHF.

The chain has TRBV5-5 and TRBJ2-2, with a possible D match to TRBD1 (6 bases). V was shortened by 4 bases and J by 6 bases, with 10 bases between the two germline ends. This CDR3 region has 13 residues. Per the germline V gene, CDR1 is SGHKS and CDR2 is YYEKEE (reference sequence). CDR3 nucleotide sequence: TGTGCCAGCAGCCCGACAGGTTCCGGGGAGCTGTTTTTT. Its translation is CASSPTGSGELFF.

V and J are TRBV5-1 and TRBJ2-5; 7 bases map to TRBD2. Germline trimming cut 0 bases from V and 1 base from J; bases unmatched to any gene: 6. Looked up from germline, CDR1 is SGHRS and CDR2 is YFSETQ. CDR3 length equals 16 residues. The CDR3: CASSLVSGETQETQYF. CDR3 coding DNA: TGCGCCAGCAGCTTGGTCAGCGGGGAGACCCAAGAGACCCAGTACTTC.

The sample holds a few counts of this clone. V is TRBV7-6 and J is TRBJ2-3, with 14 bases aligning to TRBD2. This CDR3 has 16 residues. CDR1 and CDR2 from the germline V gene are SGHVS and FNYEAQ. The V gene end was trimmed by 5 bases and the J gene end by 4 bases; junction bases not matched to a gene: 5. CDR3 sequence (DNA): TGTGCCAGCAGCGCCCGACTAGCGGGGGGGGCAGATACGCAGTATTTT. It encodes CASSARLAGGADTQYF.

This rearrangement joins TRBV5-1 to TRBJ2-7; 9 bases align to TRBD2. Germline V gene data show CDR1 as SGHRS and CDR2 as YFSETQ. V shed 0 bases and J 3 bases; nucleotides not matched to a gene: 4. There are 15 residues in the CDR3. The CDR3 DNA sequence: TGCGCCAGCAGCTTGGCATTAGCGGGGGTCTACGAGCAGTACTTC. Its translation is CASSLALAGVYEQYF.

As concerns this clone: Germline is not matched at one junction end, which may reflect a read error. The chain has TRBV28 and TRBJ2-7; D might be TRBD2 (6 bases). Germline V gives CDR1 MDHEN, CDR2 SYDVKM. The CDR3 has 13 amino acids. CDR3 DNA: TGTGCCAGCAGCCCCCGGGGCGGAGGGCCGATGGACTTC. Translated: CASSPRGGGPMDF. The full variable domain, with the rest looked up from reference TRBV28 and TRBJ2-7, is DVKVTQSSRYLVKRTGEKVFLECVQDMDHENMFWYRQDPGLGLRLIYFSYDVKMKEKGDIPEGYSVSREKKERFSLILESASTNQTSMYLCASSPRGGGPMDFGPGTRLTVT.

V and J are TRBV5-3 and TRBJ2-7; perhaps TRBD2 as D (6 bases). TRBV5-3 is designated an ORF whose function remains uncertain. This CDR3 region has 13 residues. Trimming removed 4 bases from V and 4 bases from J, with 12 bases in between. In DNA, the CDR3 is TGTGCCAGAAGCCGGGGGAGACGGTACGAGCAGTACTTC. Its translation: CARSRGRRYEQYF.

The V and J genes are TRBV19 and TRBJ2-7, with TRBD1 identical over 9 bases. This CDR3 is 14 amino acids long. Germline CDR1 and CDR2: LNHDA and SQIVND (reference sequence). V dropped 7 bases and J dropped 3; count of bases not matched to a gene: 7. The CDR3 DNA sequence: TGTGCCAGTAAGGGTTGGGGACAGGGCTACGAGCAGTACTTC. Encoded protein: CASKGWGQGYEQYF.

The chain links TRBV6-6 to TRBJ1-2; D might be TRBD1 (5 bases). V lost 0 bases and J lost 1, with 9 bases in between. The CDR3 is 15 amino acids. Germline assignment: CDR1 MNHNY and CDR2 SVGAGI (reference sequence). CDR3 protein: CASSYSGGVNYGYTF. The CDR3 region has the DNA TGTGCCAGCAGTTACTCGGGAGGGGTTAACTATGGCTACACCTTC.

In nucleotides, the CDR3 is TGTGCCAGCAGTTACCGCCTAGAGCCCTACGAGCAGTACTTC. This encodes CASSYRLEPYEQYF. V is TRBV6-5 and J is TRBJ2-5; D not resolved. Judging by the DNA end, TRBJ2-7 fits better; the J call may be wrong. Germline V gene sequence: CDR1 MNHEY, CDR2 SVGAGI. This CDR3 region has 14 residues.

The V and J genes are TRBV18 and TRBJ1-1, with 7 bases that match TRBD1. This CDR3 is built from 14 residues. Germline CDR1 and CDR2: KGHSH and LQKENI. V lost 6 bases and J lost 0; bases outside the gene matches: 4. The CDR3 is CASSQDRLNTEAFF. CDR3 nucleotides: TGTGCCAGCTCCCAGGACAGGTTGAACACTGAAGCTTTCTTT.

V gene TRBV6-5 combines with J gene TRBJ1-1; 10 bases are a match to TRBD1. CDR1 and CDR2 from the germline V gene are MNHEY and SVGAGI. V lost 6 bases and J lost 4; bases outside the gene matches: 2. The CDR3 length is 13 residues. This CDR3 is CASSWDRGTEAFF. The CDR3 DNA follows: TGTGCCAGCAGCTGGGACAGGGGCACTGAAGCTTTCTTT.

This clone showed up just once. CDR3 nucleotides: TGTGCCAGCAGTTCCGCGGGGGGCGGAGAGACCCAGTACTTC. It encodes CASSSAGGGETQYF. This chain connects TRBV28 to TRBJ2-5, with TRBD2 matching 8 bases. In germline, CDR1 is MDHEN, CDR2 SYDVKM. The V segment lost 4 bases and the J segment 4 bases; nucleotides outside the gene matches: 5. This CDR3 is 14 amino acids long.

For the CDR3, the DNA is TGTGCCAGCAGCTTACTACTAGCGGGAGGGCCCGATGAGCAGTTCTTC. It codes for CASSLLLAGGPDEQFF. The chain couples TRBV5-8 to TRBJ2-1; 13 bases line up with TRBD2. There are 16 residues in the CDR3. The ends lost 2 bases at V and 8 bases at J; junction bases unmatched: 7. CDR1 and CDR2 (germline): SGHTS, YDEGEE. Together with reference TRBV5-8 and TRBJ2-1, the CDR3 gives the full variable domain: EAGVTQSPTHLIKTRGQQATLRCSPISGHTSVYWYQQALGLGLQFLLWYDEGEERNRGNFPPRFSGRQFPNYSSELNVNALELEDSALYLCASSLLLAGGPDEQFFGPGTRLTVL.

The chain has TRBV7-8 and TRBJ2-7, with D perhaps TRBD1 (5 bases). CDR3 length equals 18 residues. Between the trimmed V and J ends, which lost 5 bases and 2 bases, there was a span of 25 bases. Germline CDR1 SGHVS, CDR2 FQNEAQ. The CDR3 spells CASSQKTLAGKRPYEQYF. DNA of the CDR3: TGTGCCAGCAGCCAAAAAACCTTGGCAGGGAAGCGCCCCTACGAGCAGTACTTC.

The rearrangement uses TRBV6-1 and TRBJ2-5, with 10 bases matching TRBD2. Germline CDR1 and CDR2: MNHNS and SASEGT. The junction had 3 bases not matched to a gene; V was cut back by 6 bases and J by 2 bases. This CDR3 spans 14 amino acids. The CDR3 here is CASRDSGGQETQYF. The CDR3 DNA follows: TGTGCCAGCAGAGATAGCGGGGGGCAAGAGACCCAGTACTTC.

Concerning this clone itself: Other DNA sequences in this sample translate to the same CDR3. This chain joins TRBV5-1 and TRBJ1-2, with D maybe TRBD1 (6 bases). V was trimmed by 4 bases and J by 2 bases, leaving 9 bases between them. Looked up from germline, CDR1 is SGHRS and CDR2 is YFSETQ. The CDR3 spans 13 residues. This CDR3 is CASSQGQNYGYTF. The CDR3 DNA follows: TGCGCCAGCAGCCAAGGACAGAACTATGGCTACACCTTC. Looking up the rest from reference TRBV5-1 and TRBJ1-2 gives the full variable domain: KAGVTQTPRYLIKTRGQQVTLSCSPISGHRSVSWYQQTPGQGLQFLFEYFSETQRNKGNFPGRFSGRQFSNSRSEMNVSTLELGDSALYLCASSQGQNYGYTFGSGTRLTVV.